This T cell receptor beta chain was identified during a study of T cell responses to AZD1222 COVID-19 vaccine. Regarding the study as a whole: Vaccination with two AZD1222 doses was followed by a rise in Spike-specific TCR breadth and depth.

This CDR3 contains 14 residues. V was pared by 8 bases and J by 6 bases, with 20 bases between. Germline V gene data show CDR1 as SNHLY and CDR2 as FYNNEI. Sequenced by immunoSEQ multiplex PCR; TCRdb stores in-frame clones only, minus some. The sample has around 150,000 clones; 80% to 95% are singletons. Points on this clone: Its antigen is not known.

This rearrangement joins TRBV2 to TRBJ2-7, with D possibly being TRBD1 or TRBD2 (5 bases each). The material sequenced was peripheral blood, taken 28 days after the second AZD1222 dose. This TCR came from an adult who received the AZD1222 COVID-19 vaccine. The CDR3 DNA is TGTGCCAGCGGGGATGAGGGCAGGGCCAGCGAGCAGTACTTC. Amino acids: CASGDEGRASEQYF.